This TCR beta chain was captured in a study of T cells in tumors after PD-1 blockade (dated by TCRdb to about 2019). In terms of the full investigation: Patients with prior checkpoint blockade, systemic immunosuppressant use, or recent radiotherapy or other anti-cancer therapy within 4 weeks were excluded. Pembrolizumab 200 mg every 3 weeks or cemiplimab 350 mg every 2 weeks was administered to patients. A subset of patients also received ongoing daily vismodegib 150 mg during anti-PD-1 treatment. Tumor samples averaged 26,066 TCR templates (range roughly 554-100,000) and 6,000 to 7,000 unique clonotypes, around 20-fold deeper than single-cell TCR sequencing. Paired single-cell RNA and TCR sequencing was done in the study on site-matched tumors from patients with BCC or SCC, both before and after anti-PD-1 therapy. RECIST version 1.1 was used to evaluate clinical response.

The label giving this sample's time point can be read as: before anti-PD-1 therapy. Before and after PD-1 blockade, tumor biopsies came from the same primary tumor, making the samples site-matched. For bulk TCRbeta sequencing, genomic DNA was extracted from tumor biopsies or peripheral blood, and input amounts ranged from about 550 ng to 6,004 ng. Bulk TCRbeta sequencing was performed on remaining biopsy material to increase sensitivity for rare clonotypes compared with single-cell TCR sequencing. Histologically proven advanced or metastatic basal or squamous cell carcinoma was present in all patients, all of whom were poor candidates for surgical resection. The basal cell carcinoma cohort comprised fewer than 12 patients, of whom about eight had bulk tumor TCR sequencing. Fresh biopsies came from the site of the primary tumor, and part of the tissue was kept in RNAlater for exome and bulk TCR sequencing.

V is cut by 0 bases and J by 6 bases, and the space between the germline ends is 3 bases. From the germline V gene, CDR1 is SGHTA and CDR2 is FQGTGA. The CDR3 goes from the cysteine to the phenylalanine over 12 residues. Here the CDR3 DNA is all that survives: 36 bases in frame from base 1. General findings and caveats noted by the study authors: Roughly 41% of tumor TCR clonotypes were detected in blood, and some novel exhausted tumor clones were observed in pre-treatment blood, which was taken as suggesting peripheral recruitment. Where the novel T cell clones came from was not determined, and possible sources could include lymphoid organs or rare unexpanded clones inside the tumor or in the tumor periphery. Exhausted CD8+ clones expanded after therapy were found to be mostly novel clonotypes undetected pre-treatment, suggesting clonal replacement rather than reinvigoration of pre-existing clones. Clonal replacement was observed only between pre- and post-treatment samples and not between two pre-treatment samples, a pattern that was regarded as arguing against biopsy timing or location artifacts.

The immunoSEQ platform was used to carry out deep TCRbeta sequencing. The source study handled its data this way. For further analysis, only productive rearrangements were exported from the immunoSEQ Analyzer. Clones with significant expansion or contraction between timepoints were called with a two-sided binomial test at Bonferroni-corrected P below 0.01. Bulk TCRbeta clonotypes were assigned T cell phenotypes by matching to single-cell RNA+TCR-seq clones sharing the same TCRbeta sequence. Clone enrichment in tumor was computed as tumor frequency divided by PBMC frequency from bulk TCR sequencing. GLIPH was used to group TCRs into specificity groups, clusters of distinct TCRs likely recognizing common antigens via shared CDR3 motifs. TCRdb retrieved this table from immuneACCESS and kept in-frame rearrangements only. Not all clones are present; in checked studies, unresolved V genes account for under half, and no reason is known for the remainder. V, J and clone size reflect that table, while D and trimming were determined from the DNA. The sample table holds fewer than 15,000 clones, of which 63% were seen once. Approximately 15% of the sample belongs to the ten largest clones.

As concerns this clone: It has no known antigen specificity. Nothing much larger sits one base from this clone, and base qualities are not available.

The sequence came from a human donor with basal cell carcinoma. The input for sequencing was tumor tissue, taken before anti-PD-1 treatment. This receptor chain uses TRBV7-3 and TRBJ2-1; a confident D gene designation cannot be given. The DNA is TGTGCCAGCAGCTTAACGTTCAATGAGCAGTTCTTC. Its translation is CASSLTFNEQFF.